This T cell receptor (beta chain) was recorded in a study of blood T cell repertoires in COVID-19. At the level of the study: There were acute and convalescent COVID-19 samples, and they came from the United States, Italy and Spain. T cells, B-cell-depleted T cells, or PBMCs provided the cDNA or gDNA that served as material.

The V end lost 6 bases, the J end lost 5 bases, and 10 bases lay between the germline ends. Germline loops: CDR1 MNHEY, CDR2 SVGAGI. The CDR3 is made up of 13 amino acids. Authors' methods: Estimates of nucleated cell counts were drawn from the amplification of reference gene primers. Data came from immunoSEQ multiplex PCR; TCRdb stores just in-frame clones and leaves some out. Clone size and the V and J calls come from that table; the DNA yielded D and trimming. Here the sample spans 100,000 to 150,000 clones, around 74% being singletons. This rearrangement joins TRBV6-5 to TRBJ1-4; D possibly corresponds to TRBD1 (6 bases). The TCR sequence derives from a man aged 60 to 69 with acute or convalescent COVID-19. The sequenced sample consisted of peripheral blood. The CDR3 region is CASSFGQNEKLFF. The CDR3 DNA reads as TGTGCCAGCAGCTTTGGACAGAATGAAAAACTGTTTTTT.